Below, 3 T cell receptor beta chains from the same sample are listed, as sequenced in a study of CD8+ T cells in alopecia areata. RNA, once extracted, was reverse transcribed into cDNA for use as the sequencing template. TCRdb's table, derived via immunoSEQ multiplex PCR, lists solely in-frame clones and lacks some. The sample lists 200,000 to 250,000 clones; under 75% were seen once. Regarding treatment: oral pan-JAK inhibitor, 5-10 mg twice daily. This material consisted of CD4+ T cells sorted from blood, taken at week 4, from a patient treated with tofacitinib. The source is a human donor with alopecia areata.

The chain recombines TRBV30 with TRBJ2-6; no firm D call. The length of the CDR3 is 14 residues. V lost 4 bases and J lost 4, with 11 bases in between. Germline CDR1 GTSNPN, CDR2 SVGIG (reference sequence). Written as DNA, the CDR3 is TGTGCCTGGACCCCCCTTAACGGGGCCAACGTCCTGACTTTC. Translated, it gives CAWTPLNGANVLTF.

This clone was detected only once. Relative to the germline gene, one junction end is altered; a read error may explain this. The rearrangement links TRBV9 to TRBJ2-5, with a weak D call TRBD2 (7 bases). This CDR3 spans 15 amino acids. Germline CDR1 and CDR2: SGDLS and YYNGEE. The CDR3 bases are TGTGCCAGCAGCCCGGGGGGCAGGGACCAAGGGACCCAGTACTTC. Protein: CASSPGGRDQGTQYF.

The J gene is TRBJ2-7, the V gene TRBV30; possibly TRBD1 or TRBD2 for D (5 bases each). The CDR3 runs 15 residues. The ends were cut back, 4 bases at V and 1 base at J, with 17 bases in the middle. CDR1 and CDR2 (germline): GTSNPN, SVGIG (reference sequence). CDR3 amino acids: CAWNQGTSSSYEQYF. The DNA of the CDR3 is TGTGCCTGGAACCAAGGGACCTCCTCATCCTACGAGCAGTACTTC.